The present T cell receptor beta chain was sequenced within a study of PD-1 blockade in classical Hodgkin lymphoma. On this clone itself: Its specificity is not known.

Generated by immunoSEQ multiplex PCR, the TCRdb table keeps only in-frame clones and is missing some. The table shows 40,000 to 60,000 clones, with around 67% occurring only once. Each patient relapsed following autologous stem cell transplantation, and prior brentuximab vedotin exposure differed. Study observations and caveats: Exclusion covered patients beginning nivolumab under 1 year post-ASCT.

The sample consisted of peripheral blood mononuclear cells (PBMCs), taken before the second cycle of nivolumab. This clonotype was sampled from a human donor with classical Hodgkin lymphoma.

The CDR3: CASRLALAGVPHNEQFF. CDR3 DNA: TGCGCCAGCAGACTAGCACTAGCGGGAGTCCCCCACAATGAGCAGTTCTTC. This chain links TRBV5-1 with TRBJ2-1; 11 bases are shared with TRBD2. Trimming took 5 bases from V and 5 from J; bases not matched to a gene: 12. Germline-derived CDR1 and CDR2 are SGHRS and YFSETQ. The CDR3 is 17 amino acids.